The rows below give T cell receptor beta chains drawn from one sample of a study of shared clonotypes between healthy human individuals. The table came from immunoSEQ multiplex PCR; TCRdb's copy has only in-frame clones and leaves some out. The table has about 1,900,000 clones, about 95% seen once. Sequencing used naive CD8+ T cells sorted from blood. These receptors originate from a man younger than 35 in good health. The CDR3 runs from the conserved cysteine through the conserved F or W.

j_call: TRBJ2-3; v_call: TRBV2; cdr3_aa: CASSDREGGDTQYF
j_call: TRBJ2-7; v_call: TRBV7-9; cdr3_aa: CASSSSREASYEQYF
j_call: TRBJ2-4; v_call: TRBV14; cdr3_aa: CASSPTRNKNIQYF
j_call: TRBJ2-1; v_call: TRBV11-1; cdr3_aa: CASNSRDRGYNEQFF
j_call: TRBJ2-1; v_call: TRBV7-9; cdr3_aa: CASSPTPWESYNEQFF
j_call: TRBJ2-7; v_call: TRBV6-1; cdr3_aa: CASSVRQSYEQYF
j_call: TRBJ1-6; v_call: TRBV9; cdr3_aa: CASSVDGRVDSPLHF
j_call: TRBJ2-7; v_call: TRBV7-2; cdr3_aa: CASSPLAGVGYEQYF
j_call: TRBJ2-3; v_call: TRBV7-9; cdr3_aa: CASSLTQTNTDTQYF
j_call: TRBJ1-2; v_call: TRBV19; cdr3_aa: CASRYRGGDYGYTF